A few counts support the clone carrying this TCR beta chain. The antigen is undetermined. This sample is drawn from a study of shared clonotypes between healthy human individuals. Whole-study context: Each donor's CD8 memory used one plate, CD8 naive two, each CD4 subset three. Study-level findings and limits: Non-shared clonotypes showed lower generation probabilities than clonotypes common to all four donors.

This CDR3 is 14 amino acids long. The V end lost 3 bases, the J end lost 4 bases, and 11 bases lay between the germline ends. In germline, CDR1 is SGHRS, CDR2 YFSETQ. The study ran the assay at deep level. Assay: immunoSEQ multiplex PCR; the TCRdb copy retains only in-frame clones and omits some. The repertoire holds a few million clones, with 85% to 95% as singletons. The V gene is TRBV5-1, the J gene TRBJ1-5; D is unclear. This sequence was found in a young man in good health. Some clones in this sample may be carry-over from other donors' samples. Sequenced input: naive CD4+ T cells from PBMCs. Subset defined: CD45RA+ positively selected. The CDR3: CASSSGMGNQPQHF. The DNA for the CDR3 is TGCGCCAGCAGCTCCGGGATGGGGAATCAGCCCCAGCATTTT.